A single sample gave rise to the 3 T cell receptor beta chains below, sequenced in a study of early T cells in non-severe SARS-CoV-2 infection. One entry per CDR3 protein, called by TCRdb with MiXCR from the 5' RACE reads. The table has 86,000 or so distinct CDR3 sequences, 11% to 15% seen once. The sequenced material came from whole blood. These receptors originate from an adult who was a healthcare worker with PCR-confirmed SARS-CoV-2 infection or an uninfected control (not recorded which).

V and J are TRBV27 and TRBJ2-7; 10 nucleotides agree with TRBD2. V gave up 8 bases and J gave up 5 bases; unmatched junction bases: 12. This CDR3 spans 15 amino acids. From germline, CDR1 is MNHEY and CDR2 SMNVEV (reference sequence). The CDR3 loop is CASQPTSGIFHEQYF. The CDR3 DNA reads as TGTGCCAGCCAACCAACTAGCGGGATCTTCCACGAGCAGTACTTC.

The chain recombines TRBV4-2 with TRBJ2-5, with D maybe TRBD1 (5 bases). V was pared by 0 bases and J by 0 bases, with 14 bases between. The CDR3 extends over 17 amino acids. Germline lookup yields CDR1 LGHNA and CDR2 YNFKEQ. The CDR3: CASSQDMGRVYQETQYF. CDR3 DNA sequence: TGTGCCAGCAGCCAAGATATGGGCAGGGTGTACCAAGAGACCCAGTACTTC.

This clonotype was observed many times. This chain links TRBV9 with TRBJ2-5; tentatively, D is TRBD2 (6 bases). This CDR3 is built from 13 residues. From germline, CDR1 is SGDLS and CDR2 YYNGEE. In DNA form, the CDR3 reads TGTGCACCTGCGACGGGAGTCCAAGAGACCCAGTACTTC. Encoded protein: CAPATGVQETQYF.